This is a list of T cell receptor beta chains from one sample in a study of T-cell memory formation after mild COVID-19. TCRdb called the 5' RACE reads again in MiXCR, with one record for every CDR3 protein. The sample has hundreds of thousands of distinct CDR3 sequences, about 20% seen once. Sequenced material: PBMCs or a T cell subset sorted from them (not recorded which). These receptor sequences come from a man aged 18-30 years who had mild COVID-19 (a few samples of this study predate the infection). Cell type and time point are not known. The CDR3 runs from the conserved cysteine through the conserved F or W.

j_gene	v_gene	CDR3aa
TRBJ1-1	TRBV20-1	CSAYNQGWVGSEAFF
TRBJ2-1	TRBV5-1	CASSGTGGSYNEQFF
TRBJ1-5	TRBV24-1	CATRGGGTGNQPQHF
TRBJ1-4	TRBV21-1	CASSRGRRNEKLFF
TRBJ1-2	TRBV7-9	CASSPEGVYGYTF
TRBJ1-1	TRBV11-2	CASSLPVMAGAFF
TRBJ2-5	TRBV13	CASSSRGTFQETQYF
TRBJ2-3	TRBV7-9	CASSVGGLAPDTQYF
TRBJ1-5	TRBV5-1	CASSLGTGLYQPQHF
TRBJ1-2	TRBV7-2	CASGIAGNYGYTF
TRBJ1-5	TRBV20-1	CSAREDGNQPQHF
TRBJ2-1	TRBV7-2	CASSLGRGGYEQFF
TRBJ2-2	TRBV19	CASLDRPGELFF
TRBJ2-7	TRBV10-3	CAISDGDSSYEQYF
TRBJ1-2	TRBV7-9	CASRPPVLDYGYTF
TRBJ2-2	TRBV7-8	CASSPQGYTGELFF
TRBJ2-2	TRBV20-1	CSASTGNTGELFF
TRBJ1-6	TRBV5-1	CASSAGSYNSPLHF
TRBJ2-3	TRBV12-3/TRBV12-4	CASNPQGDTQYF
TRBJ2-1	TRBV5-6	CASSLAGRTGGNEQFF
TRBJ2-3	TRBV9	CASSARGEGATDTQYF
TRBJ2-6	TRBV27	CASSPVLLSGANVLTF
TRBJ2-5	TRBV29-1	CSVGPSTGFGETQYF
TRBJ1-2	TRBV20-1	CSATTFSGQLTNYGYTF
TRBJ2-5	TRBV28	CASSFNPGQNQETQYF
TRBJ2-3	TRBV28	CASQETSADTQYF
TRBJ2-1	TRBV12-3/TRBV12-4	CASSEVPAYNEQFF
TRBJ1-1	TRBV12-3/TRBV12-4	CASSFRSVTEAFF
TRBJ2-7	TRBV7-9	CASSLAGGNEQYF
TRBJ2-1	TRBV27	CASSLRLAGGYNEQFF
TRBJ2-6	TRBV29-1	CSVGTTGANVLTF
TRBJ1-5	TRBV7-2	CASSRRHTGGGQPQHF
TRBJ1-5	TRBV6-2/TRBV6-3	CASSPQGGNQPQHF
TRBJ1-4	TRBV7-6	CASSYVQSGTLGTNEKLFF
TRBJ2-5	TRBV6-1	CASSELAGGPETQYF
TRBJ2-5	TRBV5-1	CASSRWTGGQETQYF
TRBJ2-1	TRBV7-3	CASSLGAGIYNEQFF
TRBJ1-2	TRBV20-1	CSASNPGFYGYTF
TRBJ2-5	TRBV5-1	CASSHRGEQETQYF
TRBJ2-2	TRBV20-1	CSARGDSNTGELFF
TRBJ2-7	TRBV27	CASMTRWGEQYF
TRBJ2-3	TRBV20-1	CSAWRGGKQYF
TRBJ1-4	TRBV7-2	CASSSWEGQKLFF
TRBJ1-1	TRBV6-5	CASSSHTRLSTEAFF
TRBJ2-1	TRBV15	CATSRESSISSYNEQFF
TRBJ2-4	TRBV4-1	CASSQVAGVAKNIQYF
TRBJ2-7	TRBV30	CAWGGSGGEQYF
TRBJ1-1	TRBV6-6	CASSYVPDTEAFF
TRBJ2-5	TRBV7-9	CASSLATGNQETQYF
TRBJ1-1	TRBV7-9	CASSSGVTEAFF